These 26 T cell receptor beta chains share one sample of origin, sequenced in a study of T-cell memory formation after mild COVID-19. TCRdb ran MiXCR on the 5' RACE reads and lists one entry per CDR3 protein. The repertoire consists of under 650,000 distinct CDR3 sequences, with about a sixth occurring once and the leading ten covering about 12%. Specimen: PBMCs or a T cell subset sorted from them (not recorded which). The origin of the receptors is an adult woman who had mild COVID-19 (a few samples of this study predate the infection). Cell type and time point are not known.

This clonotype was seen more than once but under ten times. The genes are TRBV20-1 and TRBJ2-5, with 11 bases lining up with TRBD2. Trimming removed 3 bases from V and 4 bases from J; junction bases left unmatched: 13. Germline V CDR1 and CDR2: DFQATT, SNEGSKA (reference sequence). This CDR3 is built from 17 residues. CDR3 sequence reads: CSARALAGGSVGETQYF. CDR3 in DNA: TGCAGTGCTAGGGCTCTAGCGGGGGGATCGGTAGGAGAGACCCAGTACTTC.

The CDR3 region is CASSLPTGGETQYF. CDR3 nucleotide sequence: TGTGCCAGCAGCTTACCGACAGGGGGGGAGACCCAGTACTTC. The chain combines TRBV5-6 with TRBJ2-5; 9 bases match TRBD1. Germline CDR1 SGHDT, CDR2 YYEEEE. CDR3 length equals 14 residues. Losses at the gene ends were 2 bases for V and 5 bases for J; bases not matched to a gene: 4.

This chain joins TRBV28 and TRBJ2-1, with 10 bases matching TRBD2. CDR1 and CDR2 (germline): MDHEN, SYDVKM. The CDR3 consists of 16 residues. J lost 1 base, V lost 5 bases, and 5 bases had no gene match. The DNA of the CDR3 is TGTGCCAGCAGTCCCACTAGCGGGATGTCCTACAATGAGCAGTTCTTC. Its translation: CASSPTSGMSYNEQFF.

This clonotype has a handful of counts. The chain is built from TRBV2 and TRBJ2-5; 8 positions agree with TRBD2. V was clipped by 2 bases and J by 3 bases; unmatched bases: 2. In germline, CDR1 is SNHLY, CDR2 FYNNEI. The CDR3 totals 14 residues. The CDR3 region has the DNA TGTGCCAGCAGTGAACGCGGGGGGAAAGAGACCCAGTACTTC. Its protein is CASSERGGKETQYF.

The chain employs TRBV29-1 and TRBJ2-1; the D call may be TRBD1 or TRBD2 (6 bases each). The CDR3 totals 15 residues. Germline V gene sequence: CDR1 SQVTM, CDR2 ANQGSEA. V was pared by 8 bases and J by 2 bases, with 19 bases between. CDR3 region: CSQAHGGGPYNEQFF. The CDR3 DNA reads TGCAGCCAAGCCCATGGAGGGGGTCCCTACAATGAGCAGTTCTTC.

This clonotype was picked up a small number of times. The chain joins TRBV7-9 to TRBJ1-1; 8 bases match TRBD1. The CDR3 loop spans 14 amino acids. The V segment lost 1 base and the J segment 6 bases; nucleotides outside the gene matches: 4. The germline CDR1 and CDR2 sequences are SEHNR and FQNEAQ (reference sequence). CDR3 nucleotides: TGTGCCAGCAGCTTAGGGACAGGGTACCCTGAAGCTTTCTTT. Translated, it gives CASSLGTGYPEAFF. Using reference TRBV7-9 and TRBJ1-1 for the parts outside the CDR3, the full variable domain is DTGVSQNPRHKITKRGQNVTFRCDPISEHNRLYWYRQTLGQGPEFLTYFQNEAQLEKSRLLSDRFSAERPKGSFSTLEIQRTEQGDSAMYLCASSLGTGYPEAFFGQGTRLTVV.

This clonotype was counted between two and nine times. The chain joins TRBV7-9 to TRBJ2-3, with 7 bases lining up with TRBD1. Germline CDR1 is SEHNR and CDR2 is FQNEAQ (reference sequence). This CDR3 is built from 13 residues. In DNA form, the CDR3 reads TGTGGCAGTAGGGGGCGACTCACAGATACGCAGTATTTT. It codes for CGSRGRLTDTQYF.

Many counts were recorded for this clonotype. CDR3 bases: TGTGCCAGCAGTCCCGGACAGCTCTACAATGAGCAGTTCTTC. Its protein is CASSPGQLYNEQFF. The chain links TRBV12-3 or TRBV12-4 to TRBJ2-1, with D possibly matching TRBD1 (6 bases). Trimming took 5 bases from V and 3 from J, leaving 11 bases between them. The length of the CDR3 is 14 residues.

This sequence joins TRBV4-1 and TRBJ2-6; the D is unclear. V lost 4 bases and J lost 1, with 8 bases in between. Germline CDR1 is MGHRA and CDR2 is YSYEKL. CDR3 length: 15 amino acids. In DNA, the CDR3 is TGCGCCAGCAGCCCCCAGCAATCTGGGGCCAACGTCCTGACTTTC. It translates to CASSPQQSGANVLTF.

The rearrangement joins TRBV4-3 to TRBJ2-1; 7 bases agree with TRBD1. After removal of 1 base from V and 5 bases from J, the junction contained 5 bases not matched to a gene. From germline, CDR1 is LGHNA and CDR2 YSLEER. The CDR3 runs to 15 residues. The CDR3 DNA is TGCGCCAGCAGCCAAGGTACAGGGGTCCACAATGAGCAGTTCTTC. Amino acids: CASSQGTGVHNEQFF.

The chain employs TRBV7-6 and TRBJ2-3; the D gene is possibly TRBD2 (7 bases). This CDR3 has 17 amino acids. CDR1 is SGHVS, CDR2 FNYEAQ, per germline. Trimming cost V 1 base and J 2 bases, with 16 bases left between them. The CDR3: CASSLDRGGDTTDTQYF. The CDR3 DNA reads TGTGCCAGCAGCTTAGATCGTGGGGGGGACACCACAGATACGCAGTATTTT.

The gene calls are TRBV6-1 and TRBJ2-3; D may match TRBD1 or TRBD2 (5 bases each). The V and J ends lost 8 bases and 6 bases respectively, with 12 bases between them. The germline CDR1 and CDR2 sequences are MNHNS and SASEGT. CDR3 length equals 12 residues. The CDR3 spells CASWWGSDTQYF. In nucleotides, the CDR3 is TGTGCCAGCTGGTGGGGGTCGGATACGCAGTATTTT.

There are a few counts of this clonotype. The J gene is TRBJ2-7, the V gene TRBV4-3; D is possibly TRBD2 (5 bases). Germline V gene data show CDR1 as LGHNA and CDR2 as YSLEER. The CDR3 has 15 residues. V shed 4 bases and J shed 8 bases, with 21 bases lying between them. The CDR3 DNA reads TGCGCCAGCAGCCTCGTCGGACTCTCCCGGGGAAAGCAGTACTTC. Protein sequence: CASSLVGLSRGKQYF.

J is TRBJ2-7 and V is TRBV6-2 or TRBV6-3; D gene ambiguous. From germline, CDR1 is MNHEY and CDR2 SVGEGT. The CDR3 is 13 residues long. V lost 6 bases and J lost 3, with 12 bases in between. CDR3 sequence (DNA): TGTGCCAGCAGCTATGGTTTTTTCTACGAGCAGTACTTC. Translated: CASSYGFFYEQYF.

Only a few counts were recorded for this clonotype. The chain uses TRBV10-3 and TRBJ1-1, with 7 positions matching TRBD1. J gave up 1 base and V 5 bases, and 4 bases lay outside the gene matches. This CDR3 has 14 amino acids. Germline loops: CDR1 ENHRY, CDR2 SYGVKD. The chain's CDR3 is CAISTGVKNTEAFF. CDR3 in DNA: TGTGCCATCAGTACAGGGGTAAAGAACACTGAAGCTTTCTTT.

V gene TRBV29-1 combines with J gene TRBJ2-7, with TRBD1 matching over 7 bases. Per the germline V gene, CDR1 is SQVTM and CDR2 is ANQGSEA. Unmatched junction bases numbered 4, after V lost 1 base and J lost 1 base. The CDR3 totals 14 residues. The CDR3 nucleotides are TGCAGCGTTGAAGCGGGGACAGCGTCCTACGAGCAGTACTTC. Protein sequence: CSVEAGTASYEQYF.

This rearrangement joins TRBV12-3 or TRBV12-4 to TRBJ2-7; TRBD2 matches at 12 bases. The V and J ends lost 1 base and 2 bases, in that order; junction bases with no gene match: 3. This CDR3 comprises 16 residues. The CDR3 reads CASSLVTSGRPYEQYF. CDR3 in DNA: TGTGCCAGCAGTTTAGTGACTAGCGGGAGACCCTACGAGCAGTACTTC.

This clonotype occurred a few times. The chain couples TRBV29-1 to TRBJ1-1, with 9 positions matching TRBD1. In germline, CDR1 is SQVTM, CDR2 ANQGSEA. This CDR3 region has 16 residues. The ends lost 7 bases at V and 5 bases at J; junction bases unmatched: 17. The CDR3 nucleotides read TGCAGCGCGAGACTCGCGACAGGGGGTTCAGGGACTGAAGCTTTCTTT. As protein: CSARLATGGSGTEAFF.

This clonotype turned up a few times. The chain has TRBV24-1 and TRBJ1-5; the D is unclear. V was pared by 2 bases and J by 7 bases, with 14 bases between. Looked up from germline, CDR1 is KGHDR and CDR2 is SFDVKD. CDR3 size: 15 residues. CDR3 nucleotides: TGTGCCACCAGTGATTCCGGGAGACCCAGGCAGCCCCAGCATTTT. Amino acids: CATSDSGRPRQPQHF.

Here the CDR3 DNA reads TGCGCCAGCAGCCAAGAAAGGTCCGACAGGGACGAAAAACTGTTTTTT. Residues: CASSQERSDRDEKLFF. V usage is TRBV4-1 and J usage is TRBJ1-4; 7 bases are shared with TRBD1. J lost 8 bases, V lost 0 bases, and 9 bases had no gene match. Germline V gene lookup returns CDR1 MGHRA and CDR2 YSYEKL. This CDR3 region has 16 residues.

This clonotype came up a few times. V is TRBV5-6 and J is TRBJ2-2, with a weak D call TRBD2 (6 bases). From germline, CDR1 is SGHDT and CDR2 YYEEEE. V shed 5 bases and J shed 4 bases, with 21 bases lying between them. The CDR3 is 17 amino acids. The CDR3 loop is CASSPGLHVASTGELFF. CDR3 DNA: TGTGCCAGCAGTCCGGGACTCCACGTCGCAAGCACCGGGGAGCTGTTTTTT.

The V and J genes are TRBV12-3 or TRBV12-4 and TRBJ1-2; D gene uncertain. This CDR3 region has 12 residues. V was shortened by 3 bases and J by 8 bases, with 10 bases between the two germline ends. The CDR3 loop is CASSLVRDGYTF. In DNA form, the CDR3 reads TGTGCCAGCAGTTTGGTTCGAGACGGCTACACCTTC.

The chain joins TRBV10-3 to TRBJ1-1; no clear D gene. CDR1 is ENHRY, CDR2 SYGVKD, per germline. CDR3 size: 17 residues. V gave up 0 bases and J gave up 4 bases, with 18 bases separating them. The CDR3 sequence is CAISESPLGYLGTEAFF. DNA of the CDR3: TGTGCCATCAGTGAGTCCCCCTTGGGGTATCTGGGCACTGAAGCTTTCTTT.

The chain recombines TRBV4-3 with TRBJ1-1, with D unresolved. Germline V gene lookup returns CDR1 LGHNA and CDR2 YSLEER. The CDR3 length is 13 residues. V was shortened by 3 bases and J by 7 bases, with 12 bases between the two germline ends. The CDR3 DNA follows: TGCGCCAGCAGCCAGGACCTTGACTTTGAAGCTTTCTTT. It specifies CASSQDLDFEAFF.

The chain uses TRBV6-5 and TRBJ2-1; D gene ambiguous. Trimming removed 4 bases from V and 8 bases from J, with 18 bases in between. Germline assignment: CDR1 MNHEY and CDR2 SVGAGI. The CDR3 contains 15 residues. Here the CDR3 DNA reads TGTGCCAGCAGTTTTTTTCCGGGCCCCGCCGATGAGCAGTTCTTC. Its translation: CASSFFPGPADEQFF.

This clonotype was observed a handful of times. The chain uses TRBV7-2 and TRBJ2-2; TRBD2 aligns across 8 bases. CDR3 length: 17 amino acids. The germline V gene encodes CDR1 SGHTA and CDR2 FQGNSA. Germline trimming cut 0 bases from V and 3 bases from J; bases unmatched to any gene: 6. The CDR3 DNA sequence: TGTGCCAGCAGCTTAGCACCCCGAGCGGGAGACACCGGGGAGCTGTTTTTT. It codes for CASSLAPRAGDTGELFF. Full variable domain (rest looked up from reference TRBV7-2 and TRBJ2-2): GAGVSQSPSNKVTEKGKDVELRCDPISGHTALYWYRQSLGQGLEFLIYFQGNSAPDKSGLPSDRFSAERTGGSVSTLTIQRTQQEDSAVYLCASSLAPRAGDTGELFFGEGSRLTVL.